The entry below describes one T cell receptor (beta chain). The antigen remains undetermined. This specimen comes from a study of blood T cells in healthy people across ages. Study-wide background: Per two T cells, template switching captured roughly one barcoded beta molecule. Study-wide points: Estimated diversity across one million T cells was deemed an underestimate.

Every participating donor contributed 8.5 to 10 milliliters of peripheral blood through a draw. There were at least 5.5 micrograms of total RNA extracted from every sample. A second PCR of roughly 7 to 11 cycles used a sample-barcoded 5' primer and a J-beta primer mix. TCRdb reanalysed the 5' RACE reads using MiXCR and keeps one entry per CDR3 protein. In the table there are hundreds of thousands of distinct CDR3 sequences, 58% of which are singletons. Trimming took off 7 bases at V and 6 bases at J, with 21 bases between the two ends. CDR1 and CDR2 from the germline V gene are SEHNR and FQNEAQ (reference sequence). This CDR3 is built from 15 residues.

Specimen: blood. The chain couples TRBV7-9 to TRBJ1-2, with D possibly being TRBD1 (6 bases). This clonotype was obtained from a man aged 55 to 70 in good health. CDR3: CASTLVGGPIHGYTF. The DNA of the CDR3 is TGTGCCAGCACCCTAGTGGGGGGGCCGATCCATGGCTACACCTTC.